Here is one TCR beta chain with its context. The data were obtained in a study of blood T cell repertoires in COVID-19. The overall study: COVID-19 samples, acute and convalescent, were from the United States, Italy and Spain. T cells, B-cell-depleted T cells, or PBMCs provided the cDNA or gDNA that served as material.

In the original analysis: From reference gene primer amplification, estimates of nucleated cell counts were derived. Clones were read by immunoSEQ multiplex PCR, and TCRdb kept only the in-frame ones, dropping some. The DNA gave D and trimming, while V, J and clone size come from that table. This table has about 88,000 clones, roughly 87% appearing once. The CDR3 loop spans 16 amino acids. The TCR was taken from a male donor with acute or convalescent COVID-19. The sequenced sample consisted of peripheral blood. The chain links TRBV21-1 to TRBJ1-5; the table's D call, TRBD1, was not checked against the DNA. TRBV21-1 is a documented pseudogene. CDR3 region: CASNKPGQGRNQPQHF. In DNA, the CDR3 is TGTGCCAGCAACAAGCCGGGACAGGGTCGCAATCAGCCCCAGCATTTT.